The rows below give T cell receptor beta chains drawn from one sample of a study of blood T cells in healthy people across ages. TCRdb reprocessed the 5' RACE reads via MiXCR and lists one record per CDR3 protein. The table includes about 670,000 distinct CDR3 sequences, approximately 52% detected once. The sample was blood. These receptors were collected from a woman of 80 years or more in good health. CDR3s include the opening cysteine and the closing phenylalanine or tryptophan. The D gene is left open where the match is weak. Clone size is stated in some rows and not others, as once, few, many or a class when expanded.

D: TRBD2; V: TRBV20-1; J: TRBJ2-3; size: many; CDR3: CSAYSGGAGDTQYF; DNA: TGCAGTGCGTATAGCGGGGGGGCCGGAGATACGCAGTATTTT
D: TRBD1; V: TRBV29-1; J: TRBJ2-3; size: many; CDR3: CSVSFGQAKTDTQYF; DNA: TGCAGCGTTTCCTTCGGACAGGCTAAAACAGATACGCAGTATTTT
D: TRBD1; V: TRBV20-1; J: TRBJ2-7; size: .; CDR3: CSAQRQGIDEQYF; DNA: TGCAGTGCTCAGCGACAGGGGATCGACGAGCAGTACTTC
D: .; V: TRBV12-3/TRBV12-4; J: TRBJ2-7; size: .; CDR3: CASSPEPGYEQYF; DNA: TGTGCCAGCAGCCCTGAACCGGGCTACGAGCAGTACTTC
D: .; V: TRBV7-2; J: TRBJ2-1; size: .; CDR3: CASSQSNRPRFF; DNA: TGTGCCAGCAGCCAGAGCAATAGGCCGCGGTTCTTC
D: .; V: TRBV6-2/TRBV6-3; J: TRBJ2-7; size: many; CDR3: CASSYSQGGYEQYF; DNA: TGTGCCAGCAGTTACTCGCAGGGGGGCTACGAGCAGTACTTC
D: .; V: TRBV24-1; J: TRBJ1-1; size: few; CDR3: CATGDPGTEAFF; DNA: TGTGCCACCGGCGACCCGGGGACTGAAGCTTTCTTT
D: TRBD2; V: TRBV7-2; J: TRBJ2-7; size: few; CDR3: CASSLQPRRDYRIYEQYF; DNA: TGTGCCAGCAGCCTACAGCCTCGGCGGGACTACCGAATCTACGAGCAGTACTTC
D: .; V: TRBV27; J: TRBJ2-5; size: .; CDR3: CASSLSGTGYNEQYF; DNA: TGTGCCAGCAGTTTATCGGGGACTGGCTACAATGAGCAGTACTTC
D: .; V: TRBV11-2; J: TRBJ2-1; size: .; CDR3: CASSLDLRGLSYNEQFF; DNA: TGTGCCAGCAGCTTAGACCTGCGGGGGCTAAGTTACAATGAGCAGTTCTTC
D: TRBD2; V: TRBV10-3; J: TRBJ2-3; size: .; CDR3: CAISERRGGAGPTDTQYF; DNA: TGTGCCATCAGTGAACGGCGCGGGGGGGCGGGACCCACAGATACGCAGTATTTT
D: TRBD1; V: TRBV28; J: TRBJ1-2; size: .; CDR3: CASSLNRGASGYTF; DNA: TGTGCCAGCAGTTTGAACAGGGGGGCATCTGGCTACACCTTC
D: .; V: TRBV15; J: TRBJ2-7; size: .; CDR3: CATSIRGYGVDEQYF; DNA: TGTGCCACCAGCATCCGTGGGTACGGAGTTGACGAGCAGTACTTC
D: TRBD2; V: TRBV12-3/TRBV12-4; J: TRBJ2-7; size: many; CDR3: CASSLRAAGIPREQYF; DNA: TGTGCCAGCAGTTTACGGGCAGCGGGGATTCCTCGCGAGCAGTACTTC
D: TRBD2; V: TRBV20-1; J: TRBJ2-3; size: many; CDR3: CSAATSGGTDTQYF; DNA: TGCAGTGCTGCGACTAGCGGGGGCACAGATACGCAGTATTTT
D: .; V: TRBV27; J: TRBJ2-5; size: .; CDR3: CASSFSSRETQYF; DNA: TGTGCCAGCAGTTTTAGTTCAAGGGAGACCCAGTACTTC
D: .; V: TRBV7-7; J: TRBJ2-1; size: .; CDR3: CASSGWGADEQFF; DNA: TGTGCCAGCAGCGGATGGGGGGCAGATGAGCAGTTCTTC